This TCR beta chain was identified during a study of OX40 agonist ivuxolimab in advanced cancers. A note on the overall study: Ivuxolimab, which targeted the costimulatory receptor OX40 (CD134), was an agonistic, fully human IgG2 monoclonal antibody. Intravenous ivuxolimab was administered to patients every 2 weeks at six dose levels: 0.01, 0.1, 0.3, 1.5, 3 and 10 mg/kg. Among the approximately 54 dose-escalation patients, approximately 20 had hepatocellular carcinoma, around 15 melanoma, 9 renal cell carcinoma and 9 head and neck cancer. In the dose-escalation cohort, 75% to 85% of patients were male, and the mean age was approximately 60 years with a range of roughly 20 to 79. Patients were allowed to have had prior anti-PD-1, anti-PD-L1 or anti-CTLA-4 therapy, and approximately 40% of the dose-escalation patients had been treated with checkpoint inhibitors. Partial responses were achieved by three dose-escalation patients, of whom one had hepatocellular carcinoma and two had cutaneous melanoma. The purpose of peripheral TCRbeta sequencing was to test whether ivuxolimab changed TCR sequence diversity and led to clonal T-cell expansion. The paper covers the monotherapy dose-escalation part of the phase I ivuxolimab trial, which included N of about 50 patients. Summary of the overall study and its limitations: At doses of 0.1 to 3.0 mg/kg, clonal expansion of both CD4+ and CD8+ T cells in blood was seen between baseline and week 6. The antigen specificity of the clonally expanded peripheral T cells was not determined. In the 0.1-3.0 mg/kg groups, partial responders were among the patients with the lowest normalized peripheral clonal expansion, particularly in CD8+ T cells. Low levels of normalized T-cell clonal expansion were also seen in some patients who did not respond. On average, CD8+ T cells showed more expanded clones than CD4+ T cells after ivuxolimab.

As encoded in the germline V gene, CDR1 is MDHEN while CDR2 is SYDVKM. The CDR3 starts with the cysteine, ends with the phenylalanine, and has 17 residues. The entry retains the CDR3 DNA only, 51 bases that are in frame from base 1. V loses 6 bases at its end and J loses 4 bases; junction bases beyond the gene matches: 12. Genomic DNA was isolated from the sorted cells so that the TCRbeta CDR3 region could be sequenced. TCRbeta CDR3 regions were sequenced using the immunoSEQ Assay. TCRdb re-hosts the immuneACCESS table, in-frame sequences only. Its copies lack some clones; in the studies checked, an unresolved V gene accounts for under half of them, and the cause for the rest is not known. This sample has 15,000 to 20,000 clones in its table, and 92% of those were observed once. Roughly 7% of the sample belongs to the ten largest clones. The trial excluded patients who had a history of autoimmune disease or who were on systemic immunosuppression. Peripheral blood for TCR sequencing was drawn from every dose cohort at baseline, at cycle 4 day 1 and at cycle 7 day 1. Samples were obtained from an open-label, multicenter, first-in-human phase I dose-escalation trial of ivuxolimab. Adults with locally advanced or metastatic melanoma, renal cell carcinoma, hepatocellular carcinoma or head and neck squamous cell carcinoma were enrolled in the trial. Before TCR sequencing, CD4+ T cells and CD8+ T cells were sorted from peripheral blood as separate populations.

This clone appeared once. Its target antigen remains unknown. Base qualities are not recorded, but no much larger clone differs from it by a single base. This TCR derives from an adult with an advanced solid tumor such as melanoma, head and neck, liver or kidney cancer. Rearrangement joined TRBV28 to TRBJ2-1, with 10 middle bases fitting TRBD1. The sample here was CD4+ or CD8+ T cells sorted from blood, taken in a trial of the OX40 agonist ivuxolimab. The CDR3 region has the sequence CASSLDRGRYTYNEQFF. The nucleotide sequence is TGTGCCAGCAGCCTAGACAGGGGGCGCTATACATACAATGAGCAGTTCTTC.